This TCR beta chain was recorded in a study of cytomegalovirus exposure and HLA in healthy donors. Study summary: Earlier, approximately 110 million unique TCR beta sequences were recovered from approximately 180 million T cells by an analysis.

This CDR3 has 16 residues. CDR1 is SGHNT, CDR2 YYREEE, per germline (reference sequence). Trimming took 5 bases from V and 2 from J; bases not matched to a gene: 9. The PCR had 60 Vbeta and 13 Jbeta primers. Repertoires were generated with immunoSEQ multiplex PCR, while TCRdb's copy carries only in-frame clones and drops some. The sample lists roughly 190,000 clones, roughly 80% seen once, with about 1.7% in the top ten. Only one count was recorded for this clone. The antigen remains unidentified. Findings and caveats of the study: In an earlier analysis, in fewer than 700 donors, most V segments appeared productive either ~90% or ~30% of the time. The listing of 150 or so TCR beta chains classed them as cytomegalovirus-associated.

This sequence originates from a woman aged 18 to 35 in good health and CMV-seronegative. The material sequenced was PBMCs. The chain combines TRBV5-4 with TRBJ2-3; TRBD2 agrees at 9 bases. The CDR3 nucleotides read TGTGCCAGCAGGGATGGGACTAGCAGAACCACAGATACGCAGTATTTT. Translation gives CASRDGTSRTTDTQYF.